This TCR gamma chain was sequenced in a study of Vδ1+ human thymocytes. Alphabeta T cells were depleted, then CD3+ Vdelta1+ Vdelta2- thymocytes were FACS-sorted. Between 98% and 99.6% of sorted thymocytes were Vdelta1+. This clone was counted a few times. Antigen specificity is unknown. Extracted RNA was reverse transcribed into cDNA. The CDR3 regions were amplified by multiplex PCR from V-gene primers to a constant-region primer. TCRdb re-called the multiplex PCR reads with CATT. Of about 27,000 gamma-chain clones detected, more than 15% appear once; the ten largest clones hold under 2%. The CDR3 is made up of 11 amino acids. The V and J ends lost 4 bases and 9 bases, in that order; junction bases with no gene match: 6. Germline lookup yields CDR1 GITISATS and CDR2 ISYDGTV (reference sequence). Study-level findings and limits: Highly polyclonal TRG and TRD repertoires with Gaussian CDR3 length distributions appeared in thymus. Thymic delta-chain repertoires held 15% to 20% Vdelta2 sequences and few Vdelta3, despite high sort purity.

The sequence was collected from a boy in the first two years of life who had congenital heart surgery. V usage is TRGV9 and J usage is TRGJ1 or TRGJ2. The sample consisted of Vdelta1+ gamma-delta thymocytes from the thymus. Documented subset: FACS-sorted CD3+ TCRalphabeta- TCRVdelta1+ TCRVdelta2- thymocytes. The CDR3 nucleotides read TGTGCCTTGTGGGATCCGCTTAAGAAACTCTTT. Translation: CALWDPLKKLF.